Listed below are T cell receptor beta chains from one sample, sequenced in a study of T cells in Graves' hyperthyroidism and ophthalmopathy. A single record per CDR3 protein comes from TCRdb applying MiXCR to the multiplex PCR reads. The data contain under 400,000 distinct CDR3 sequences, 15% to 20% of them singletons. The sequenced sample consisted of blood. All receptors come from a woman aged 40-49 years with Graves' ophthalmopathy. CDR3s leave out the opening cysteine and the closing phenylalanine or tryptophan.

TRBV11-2,ASSLSGGREAF
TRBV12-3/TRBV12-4,ASSPPGQGTGELF
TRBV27,ASSDGQKFPLH
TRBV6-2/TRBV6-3,ASSNRRGQGGPRYGYT
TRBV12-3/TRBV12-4,ASSFSSRNQPQH
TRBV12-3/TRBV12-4,ASSTSTESPYEQY
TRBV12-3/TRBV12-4,ASSTQGEYEQY
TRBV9,ASSASSGIFSYNEQF
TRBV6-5,ASSPRTGMVEQF
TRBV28,ATLEAGAGQPQH
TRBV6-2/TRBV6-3,ASHRQGWIGEQY
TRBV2,ASTVGDNTGGWTGELF
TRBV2,ASRIFRGGETQY
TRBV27,ASRDRGMTYEQY
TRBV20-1,SASCQGVETQY
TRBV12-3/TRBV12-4,ATGLAGNTGELF
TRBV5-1,ASSFVSGQGSGYT
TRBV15,ATSKDRINNYGYT
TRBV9,ASSAQGNRNQPQH
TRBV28,ASSLVLAGGPIYEQY
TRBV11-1,ASSFAAAGGAGELF
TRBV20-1,SARDGDGASYEQY
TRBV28,ASSSIPGQGISEQY
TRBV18,ASSPPGQRVNQPQH
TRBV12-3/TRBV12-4,ASSSTDFGELF
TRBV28,ASSSDTEDNQPQH
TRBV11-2,ASSLGSGTGAYEQY
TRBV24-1,ATSSGGMNTEAF
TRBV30,AWRSPDHGYT
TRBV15,ATKGNGYEQY
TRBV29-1,SVSGGMTGELF
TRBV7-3,ASSLTGGNSGNTIY